The 12 T cell receptor beta chains given below trace back to one sample, sequenced in a study of T cell changes during pregnancy in multiple sclerosis. Data came from immunoSEQ multiplex PCR; TCRdb stores just in-frame clones and leaves some out. The sample contains tens of thousands of clones, 92% of which appear only once. The material sequenced was peripheral blood, taken in the first trimester of pregnancy. The receptors originated from a female donor in good health, enrolled as a control in a pregnancy study.

The rearrangement links TRBV29-1 to TRBJ2-7; maybe TRBD2 (6 bases). Germline V lookup: CDR1 SQVTM, CDR2 ANQGSEA. CDR3 length: 14 amino acids. V lost 4 bases to trimming and J lost 0 bases, with 13 bases between them. CDR3 DNA: TGCAGCGTTGTGATAGCGGTGAGCTCCTACGAGCAGTACTTC. It translates to CSVVIAVSSYEQYF.

The gene calls are TRBV7-9 and TRBJ2-7, with 7 nucleotides matching TRBD1. V gave up 5 bases and J gave up 0 bases; unmatched junction bases: 7. The CDR3 is 15 residues long. Germline CDR1 SEHNR, CDR2 FQNEAQ (reference sequence). The CDR3 nucleotides are TGTGCCAGCAGCCGCCCCTCAGGGGGCTCCTACGAGCAGTACTTC. Translated, it gives CASSRPSGGSYEQYF.

The genes are TRBV19 and TRBJ1-5; possible D gene TRBD1, 5 bases. In germline, CDR1 is LNHDA, CDR2 SQIVND (reference sequence). The CDR3 loop spans 13 amino acids. The germline V and J ends were trimmed by 7 bases and 5 bases, with 12 bases remaining between them. In DNA, the CDR3 is TGTGCCAGTACGGGGGTCGTATATCAGCCCCAGCATTTT. Translation: CASTGVVYQPQHF.

This chain connects TRBV6-1 to TRBJ2-7, with 11 nucleotides matching TRBD1. The trim removed 4 bases at V and 4 bases at J, leaving 3 bases unmatched. This CDR3 comprises 14 residues. Germline CDR1 is MNHNS and CDR2 is SASEGT. CDR3 residues: CASSAGDRGYEQYF. CDR3 nucleotides: TGTGCCAGCAGTGCCGGGGACAGGGGGTACGAGCAGTACTTC.

The chain recombines TRBV7-7 with TRBJ2-5; 10 nucleotides agree with TRBD2. CDR1 SSHAT and CDR2 FNYEAQ come from the germline V gene (reference sequence). Unmatched junction bases numbered 14, after V lost 2 bases and J lost 2 bases. CDR3 length: 19 amino acids. The CDR3, as DNA: TGTGCCAGCAGCTTATACCCCGGACTAGCGGAACGGGGACAAGAGACCCAGTACTTC. Protein product: CASSLYPGLAERGQETQYF. Using reference TRBV7-7 and TRBJ2-5 for the parts outside the CDR3, the full variable domain is GAGVSQSPRYKVTKRGQDVTLRCDPISSHATLYWYQQALGQGPEFLTYFNYEAQPDKSGLPSDRFSAERPEGSISTLTIQRTEQRDSAMYRCASSLYPGLAERGQETQYFGPGTRLLVL.

In nucleotides, the CDR3 is TGTGCCAGTAGTCACAGGGGGCAAGACTATGGCTACACCTTC. This translates into CASSHRGQDYGYTF. This chain links TRBV19 with TRBJ1-2; 9 bases line up with TRBD1. The CDR3 has 14 amino acids. The trim removed 5 bases at V and 3 bases at J, leaving 4 bases unmatched. CDR1 and CDR2 (germline): LNHDA, SQIVND (reference sequence).

The chain carries TRBV18 and TRBJ2-7, with D possibly TRBD1 on 6 matching bases. Germline CDR1 reads KGHSH; CDR2 reads LQKENI. The V gene lost 3 bases and the J gene lost 3 bases, with 15 bases spanning the gap. The CDR3 totals 15 residues. This chain's CDR3 is CASSPTRTDDYEQYF. The CDR3 DNA reads TGTGCCAGCTCACCTACCAGGACAGATGACTACGAGCAGTACTTC.

The gene calls are TRBV18 and TRBJ1-1; TRBD1 might be the D (5 bases). The germline CDR1 and CDR2 sequences are KGHSH and LQKENI. Trimming left V 1 base short and J 1 base short, with 13 bases between. The CDR3 spans 16 residues. The CDR3, as DNA: TGTGCCAGCTCACCACTCGGGCGGGGGACGAACACTGAAGCTTTCTTT. Translating it yields CASSPLGRGTNTEAFF.

J is TRBJ2-1 and V is TRBV7-8; D gene unclear. The germline V gene has CDR1 SGHVS and CDR2 FQNEAQ. CDR3 length equals 16 residues. Trimming took 5 bases from V and 6 from J, leaving 20 bases between them. The CDR3 DNA sequence: TGTGCCAGCAGCCCCTCCCGGGTAGGCCCGGGCAATGAGCAGTTCTTC. Amino acid sequence: CASSPSRVGPGNEQFF.

The rearrangement uses TRBV4-3 and TRBJ1-1, with D possibly TRBD1 on 5 matching bases. Deletions cut 1 base from V and 3 bases from J, with 12 bases between. This CDR3 contains 15 residues. Germline assignment: CDR1 LGHNA and CDR2 YSLEER. CDR3 loop: CASSQVGAGHTEAFF. DNA for the CDR3: TGCGCCAGCAGCCAAGTAGGGGCAGGCCACACTGAAGCTTTCTTT.

V and J are TRBV19 and TRBJ2-7; 8 bases align to TRBD1. Germline V gene sequence: CDR1 LNHDA, CDR2 SQIVND (reference sequence). CDR3 length: 15 residues. Trimming at V came to 1 base and at J to 1 base, leaving 3 bases not matched to a gene. The CDR3 sequence: CASSIVTGGSYEQYF. The CDR3 DNA is TGTGCCAGTAGTATAGTAACAGGGGGGTCCTACGAGCAGTACTTC.

This clone appeared once. The chain has TRBV10-3 and TRBJ2-7, with D possibly matching TRBD2 (6 bases). The CDR3 length is 16 residues. The V end was cut by 3 bases, the J end by 1 base, with 16 bases between. In germline, CDR1 is ENHRY, CDR2 SYGVKD. The CDR3 protein is CAISDPLAGGSYEQYF. Here the CDR3 DNA reads TGTGCCATCAGTGACCCCCTAGCCGGGGGATCCTACGAGCAGTACTTC.